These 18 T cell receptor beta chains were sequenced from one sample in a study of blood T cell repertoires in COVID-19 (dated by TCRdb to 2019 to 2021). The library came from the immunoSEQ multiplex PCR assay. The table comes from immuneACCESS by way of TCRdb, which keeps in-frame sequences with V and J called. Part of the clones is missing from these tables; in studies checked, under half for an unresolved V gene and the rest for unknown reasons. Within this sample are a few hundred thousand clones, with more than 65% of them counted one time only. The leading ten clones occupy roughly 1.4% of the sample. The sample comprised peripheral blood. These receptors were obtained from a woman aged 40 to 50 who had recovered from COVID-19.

In DNA form, the CDR3 reads TGTGCCAGTCGGGCTAGCGGGGTTAAAGATACGCAGTATTTT. Translation: CASRASGVKDTQYF. This rearrangement joins TRBV28 to TRBJ2-3; TRBD2 matches 9 bases. The V gene end was trimmed by 9 bases and the J gene end by 5 bases; junction bases not matched to a gene: 9. CDR1 and CDR2 (germline): MDHEN, SYDVKM. The length of the CDR3 is 14 residues.

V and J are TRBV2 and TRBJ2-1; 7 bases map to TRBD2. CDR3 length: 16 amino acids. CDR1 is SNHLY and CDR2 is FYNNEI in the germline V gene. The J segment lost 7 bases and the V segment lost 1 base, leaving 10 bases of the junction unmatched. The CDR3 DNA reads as TGTGCCAGCAGTGAAGGCCCCCTAGCGGTCTCGAATGAGCAGTTCTTC. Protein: CASSEGPLAVSNEQFF.

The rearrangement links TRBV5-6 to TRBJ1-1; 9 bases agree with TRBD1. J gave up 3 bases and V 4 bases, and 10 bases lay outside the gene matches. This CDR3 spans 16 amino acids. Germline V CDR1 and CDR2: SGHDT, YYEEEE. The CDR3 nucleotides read TGTGCCAGCAGCGCCGGGACAGGGACCTTCTACACTGAAGCTTTCTTT. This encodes CASSAGTGTFYTEAFF.

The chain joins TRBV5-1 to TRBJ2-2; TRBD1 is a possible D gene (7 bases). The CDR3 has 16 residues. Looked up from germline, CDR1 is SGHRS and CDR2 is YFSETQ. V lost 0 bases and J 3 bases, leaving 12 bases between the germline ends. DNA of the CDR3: TGCGCCAGCAGCTTGGGCGGGACAGCAGACACCGGGGAGCTGTTTTTT. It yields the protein CASSLGGTADTGELFF.

The CDR3 loop is CASTLLTGDQPQHF. The CDR3 DNA follows: TGTGCCAGCACCCTACTGACAGGGGATCAGCCCCAGCATTTT. The chain carries TRBV2 and TRBJ1-5; 8 bases are a match to TRBD1. The ends lost 7 bases at V and 5 bases at J; junction bases unmatched: 7. The germline CDR1 and CDR2 sequences are SNHLY and FYNNEI. The CDR3 is made up of 14 amino acids.

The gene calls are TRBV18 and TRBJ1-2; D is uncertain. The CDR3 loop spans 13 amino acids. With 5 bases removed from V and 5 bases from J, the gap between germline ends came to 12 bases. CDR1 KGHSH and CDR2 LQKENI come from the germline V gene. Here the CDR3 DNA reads TGTGCCAGCTCAGATGGTGAGAGGTATGGCTACACCTTC. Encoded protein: CASSDGERYGYTF.

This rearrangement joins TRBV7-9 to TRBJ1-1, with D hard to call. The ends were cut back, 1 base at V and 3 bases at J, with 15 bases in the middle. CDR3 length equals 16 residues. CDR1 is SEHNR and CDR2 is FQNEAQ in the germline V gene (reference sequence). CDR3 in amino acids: CASSLVAGVGYTEAFF. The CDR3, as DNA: TGTGCCAGCAGCTTAGTCGCGGGTGTTGGGTACACTGAAGCTTTCTTT.

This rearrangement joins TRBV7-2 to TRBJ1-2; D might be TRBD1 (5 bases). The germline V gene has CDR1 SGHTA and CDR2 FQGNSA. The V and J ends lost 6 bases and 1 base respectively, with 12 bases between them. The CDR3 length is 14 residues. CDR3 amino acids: CASSPTQVNYGYTF. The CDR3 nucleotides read TGTGCCAGCAGTCCAACACAGGTTAACTATGGCTACACCTTC.

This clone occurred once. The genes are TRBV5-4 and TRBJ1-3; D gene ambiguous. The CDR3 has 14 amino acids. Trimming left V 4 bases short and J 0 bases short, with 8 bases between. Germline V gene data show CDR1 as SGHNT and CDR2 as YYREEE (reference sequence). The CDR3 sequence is CASSRGSSGNTIYF. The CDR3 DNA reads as TGTGCCAGCAGCCGAGGAAGCTCTGGAAACACCATATATTTT.

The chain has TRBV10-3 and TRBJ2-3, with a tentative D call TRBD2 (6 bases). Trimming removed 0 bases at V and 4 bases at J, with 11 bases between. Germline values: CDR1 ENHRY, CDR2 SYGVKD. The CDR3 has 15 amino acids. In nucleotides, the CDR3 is TGTGCCATCAGTGAGTCGACGGGAGAGGCAGATACGCAGTATTTT. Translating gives CAISESTGEADTQYF.

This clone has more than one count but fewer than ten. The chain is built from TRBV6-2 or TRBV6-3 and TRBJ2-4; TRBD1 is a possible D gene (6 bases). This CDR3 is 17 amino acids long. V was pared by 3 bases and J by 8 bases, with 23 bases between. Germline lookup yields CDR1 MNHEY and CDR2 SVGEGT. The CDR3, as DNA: TGTGCCAGCAGTTATAAAGAGGACAGATTCTTTCGCGACATTCAGTACTTC. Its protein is CASSYKEDRFFRDIQYF.

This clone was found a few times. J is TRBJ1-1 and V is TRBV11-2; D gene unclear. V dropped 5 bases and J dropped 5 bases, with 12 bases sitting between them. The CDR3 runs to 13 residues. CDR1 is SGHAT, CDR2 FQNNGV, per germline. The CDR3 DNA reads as TGTGCCAGCAGCCCAGACGCGGGGACTGAAGCTTTCTTT. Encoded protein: CASSPDAGTEAFF.

The DNA of the CDR3 is TGCAGCGTTTTACCAGGGTGGGGCACTGAAGCTTTCTTT. Amino acid sequence: CSVLPGWGTEAFF. The chain couples TRBV29-1 to TRBJ1-1, with D possibly TRBD1 on 5 matching bases. The length of the CDR3 is 13 residues. Looked up from germline, CDR1 is SQVTM and CDR2 is ANQGSEA. Deletions cut 5 bases from V and 4 bases from J, with 14 bases between.

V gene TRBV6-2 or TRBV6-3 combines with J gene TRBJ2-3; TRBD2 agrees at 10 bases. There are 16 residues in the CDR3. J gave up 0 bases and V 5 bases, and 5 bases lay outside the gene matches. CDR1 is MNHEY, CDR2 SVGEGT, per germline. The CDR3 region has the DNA TGTGCCAGCAGTCCCGGACTAGCGGCGAGCACAGATACGCAGTATTTT. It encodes CASSPGLAASTDTQYF.

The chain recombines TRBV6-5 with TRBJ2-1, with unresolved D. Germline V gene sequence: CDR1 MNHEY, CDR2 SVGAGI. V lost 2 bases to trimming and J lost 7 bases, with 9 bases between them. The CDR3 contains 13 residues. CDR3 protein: CASSYPPRNEQFF. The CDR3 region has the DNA TGTGCCAGCAGTTACCCCCCCAGGAATGAGCAGTTCTTC.

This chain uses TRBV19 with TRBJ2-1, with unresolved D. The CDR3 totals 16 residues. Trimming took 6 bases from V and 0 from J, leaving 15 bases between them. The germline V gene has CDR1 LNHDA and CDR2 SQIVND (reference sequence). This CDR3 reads CASRDTRLGSYNEQFF. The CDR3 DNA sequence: TGTGCCAGTAGAGATACCCGACTGGGCTCCTACAATGAGCAGTTCTTC.

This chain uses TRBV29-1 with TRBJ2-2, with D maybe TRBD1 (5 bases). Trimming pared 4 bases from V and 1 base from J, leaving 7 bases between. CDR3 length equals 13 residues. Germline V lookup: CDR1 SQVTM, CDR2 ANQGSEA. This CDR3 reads CSVVGENTGELFF. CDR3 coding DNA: TGCAGCGTTGTAGGGGAGAACACCGGGGAGCTGTTTTTT.

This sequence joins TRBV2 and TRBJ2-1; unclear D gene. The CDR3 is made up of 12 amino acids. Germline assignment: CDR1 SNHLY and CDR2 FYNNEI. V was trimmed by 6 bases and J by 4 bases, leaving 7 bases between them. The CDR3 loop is CASSPVYNEQFF. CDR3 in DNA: TGTGCCAGCAGCCCCGTATACAATGAGCAGTTCTTC.